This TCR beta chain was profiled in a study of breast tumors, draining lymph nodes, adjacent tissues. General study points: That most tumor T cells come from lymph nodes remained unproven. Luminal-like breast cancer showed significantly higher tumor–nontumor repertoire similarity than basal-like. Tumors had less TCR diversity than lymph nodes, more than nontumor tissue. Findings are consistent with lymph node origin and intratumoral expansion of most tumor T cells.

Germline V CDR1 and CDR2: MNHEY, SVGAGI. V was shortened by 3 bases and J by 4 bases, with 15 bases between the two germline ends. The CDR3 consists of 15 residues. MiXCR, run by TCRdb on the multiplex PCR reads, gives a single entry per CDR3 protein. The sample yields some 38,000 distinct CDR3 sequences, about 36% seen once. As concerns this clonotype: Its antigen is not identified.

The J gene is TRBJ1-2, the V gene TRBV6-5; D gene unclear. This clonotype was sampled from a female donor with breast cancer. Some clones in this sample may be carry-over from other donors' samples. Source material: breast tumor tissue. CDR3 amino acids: CASSYAHGLPYGYTF. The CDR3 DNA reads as TGTGCCAGCAGTTATGCCCACGGACTGCCCTATGGCTACACCTTC.